The source of this T cell receptor beta chain is a study of blood T cell repertoires in COVID-19. Study-wide background: Spain, Italy and the United States supplied samples that represented acute and convalescent COVID-19. Nucleic acid was either cDNA or gDNA, and it came from T cells, B-cell-depleted T cells, or PBMCs.

CDR3 length: 20 residues. The germline CDR1 and CDR2 sequences are MNHEY and SMNVEV (reference sequence). The J segment lost 1 base and the V segment lost 3 bases, leaving 13 bases of the junction unmatched. Some clones are missing from TCRdb's copy, which holds only in-frame ones; the method was immunoSEQ multiplex PCR. The sample lists around 230,000 clones; 86% were seen once. The TCR comes from a woman aged 40 to 49 with acute COVID-19. This chain joins TRBV27 and TRBJ2-2, with 11 positions matching TRBD2. The sequenced material came from PBMCs or T cells enriched from blood (not recorded which). The CDR3 protein is CASSFRDGTSGRVNTGELFF. The CDR3 nucleotides read TGTGCCAGCAGTTTTCGGGACGGGACTAGCGGAAGGGTGAACACCGGGGAGCTGTTTTTT.